This note documents a single T cell receptor (beta chain) sequence. Its specificity is not known. The data originate from a study of T-cell memory formation after mild COVID-19. Whole-study results and caveats: Some responding clones appeared in pre-infection memory, suggesting cross-reactive memory joined.

TCRdb independently ran MiXCR on the 5' RACE reads; one entry per CDR3 protein. This table holds about 430,000 distinct CDR3 sequences, less than 25% found once. This TCR derives from an adult woman who had mild COVID-19 (a few samples of this study predate the infection). Cell type and time point are not known. Specimen: PBMCs or a T cell subset sorted from them (not recorded which).

In nucleotides, the CDR3 is TGTGCCAGCAGCTTGATTCTAGCGGGATCCTACGAGCAGTACTTC. Translated: CASSLILAGSYEQYF. V gene TRBV5-6 combines with J gene TRBJ2-7, with 9 bases matching TRBD2. CDR1 is SGHDT, CDR2 YYEEEE, per germline. There are 15 residues in the CDR3. V shed 1 base, J shed 1 base, and the junction held 3 bases outside the gene matches.